This T cell receptor beta chain was profiled in a study of blood T cell repertoires in COVID-19. Clones were sequenced by immunoSEQ multiplex PCR, and TCRdb holds only the in-frame ones, with some missing. The table shows some 160,000 clones, with around 84% occurring only once. V trimming: 3 bases; J trimming: 6 bases; junction bases outside the gene matches: 8. The CDR3 is made up of 15 amino acids. The germline V gene encodes CDR1 SEHNR and CDR2 FQNEAQ (reference sequence). The sequence was collected from a woman in her 50s who had recovered from COVID-19. The sample comprised PBMCs or T cells enriched from blood (not recorded which). The gene calls are TRBV7-9 and TRBJ1-5, with 7 bases that match TRBD1. The CDR3 sequence is CASSFGTVGSQPQHF. CDR3 nucleotide sequence: TGTGCCAGCAGCTTCGGGACAGTCGGAAGTCAGCCCCAGCATTTT.